These 24 T cell receptor beta chains came from one sample sequenced in a study of shared clonotypes between healthy human individuals. Only CD45RO-negative cells positively selected for CCR7 counted as naive CD8 cells, so terminally differentiated effector memory CD45RA+ cells were excluded. Measured with immunoSEQ multiplex PCR; TCRdb has only the in-frame clones, and not every one. The sample yields some 2.1 million clones, 85% to 95% seen once. The material sequenced was naive CD8+ T cells from PBMCs. The receptors were gathered from a man between 18 and 29 years old in good health. Some clones in this sample may be carry-over from other donors' samples.

The rearrangement uses TRBV7-9 and TRBJ2-7; D unresolved. The length of the CDR3 is 15 residues. The V and J ends lost 7 bases and 0 bases respectively, with 16 bases between them. Germline V gene sequence: CDR1 SEHNR, CDR2 FQNEAQ (reference sequence). CDR3 sequence (DNA): TGTGCCAGCATCCTCGACACCTCCAACTCCTACGAGCAGTACTTC. Translating it yields CASILDTSNSYEQYF.

This chain connects TRBV11-2 to TRBJ2-1; 10 bases map to TRBD2. Trimming at V came to 5 bases and at J to 3 bases, leaving 7 bases not matched to a gene. The CDR3 sequence is 16 residues long. Germline CDR1 and CDR2: SGHAT and FQNNGV. In nucleotides, the CDR3 is TGTGCCAGCAGCGACCGGACTAGCGGAAACTACAATGAGCAGTTCTTC. It is translated as CASSDRTSGNYNEQFF.

This clone was found a few times. This chain connects TRBV29-1 to TRBJ1-1; D ambiguous. V lost 7 bases and J lost 1, with 4 bases in between. This CDR3 contains 10 residues. Germline CDR1 reads SQVTM; CDR2 reads ANQGSEA. In DNA form, the CDR3 reads TGCAGCGGCAAGAACACTGAAGCTTTCTTT. It yields the protein CSGKNTEAFF.

V usage is TRBV11-2 and J usage is TRBJ1-2; D not resolved. The CDR3 is 16 residues long. Germline V gene data show CDR1 as SGHAT and CDR2 as FQNNGV. Trimming pared 6 bases from V and 3 bases from J, leaving 20 bases between. In DNA form, the CDR3 reads TGTGCCAGCAGTTACCACCCGGGCGCTAGGTACTATGGCTACACCTTC. It translates to CASSYHPGARYYGYTF.

The gene calls are TRBV27 and TRBJ2-7, with TRBD1 matching 8 bases. This CDR3 region has 15 residues. The J segment lost 5 bases and the V segment lost 3 bases, leaving 9 bases of the junction unmatched. Germline V gene lookup returns CDR1 MNHEY and CDR2 SMNVEV (reference sequence). The CDR3 DNA is TGTGCCAGCAGTTTGAACTACAGGGGGTACGACGAGCAGTACTTC. Residues: CASSLNYRGYDEQYF.

V gene TRBV7-3 combines with J gene TRBJ1-3; weak D call: TRBD1 (5 bases). Germline-derived CDR1 and CDR2 are SGHTA and FQGTGA. CDR3 length: 13 residues. The V and J ends lost 2 bases and 4 bases respectively, with 6 bases between them. The CDR3, as DNA: TGTGCCAGCAGCTTAGACAGAGGAAACACCATATATTTT. It yields the protein CASSLDRGNTIYF.

The rearrangement links TRBV5-4 to TRBJ2-7; D perhaps matches TRBD2 (7 bases). The CDR3 sequence is 14 residues long. The germline V gene encodes CDR1 SGHNT and CDR2 YYREEE (reference sequence). The V gene lost 3 bases and the J gene lost 7 bases, with 17 bases spanning the gap. CDR3 bases: TGTGCCAGCAGCTACAAGGGGGGGGGCGAAGAGCAGTACTTC. It translates to CASSYKGGGEEQYF.

The chain links TRBV6-5 to TRBJ1-2, with D uncertain. The CDR3 totals 13 residues. The germline V gene has CDR1 MNHEY and CDR2 SVGAGI. Trimming cost V 5 bases and J 0 bases, with 7 bases left between them. CDR3 nucleotide sequence: TGTGCCAGCAGTCCAGGTGCTAACTATGGCTACACCTTC. Its protein is CASSPGANYGYTF.

Remarks on this clone: Other DNA sequences in this sample translate to the same CDR3. This sequence joins TRBV28 and TRBJ1-5, with TRBD1 as a possible D gene (5 bases). The CDR3 runs to 14 residues. V was cut by 2 bases and J by 2 bases, with 7 bases left in between. Germline assignment: CDR1 MDHEN and CDR2 SYDVKM. CDR3 coding DNA: TGTGCCAGCAGTTTAAAGGGACGCAATCAGCCCCAGCATTTT. This translates into CASSLKGRNQPQHF.

The V call is TRBV30, the J call TRBJ2-5, with 14 bases aligning to TRBD2. This CDR3 is 15 amino acids long. Germline trimming cut 6 bases from V and 3 bases from J; bases unmatched to any gene: 6. Germline V gene data show CDR1 as GTSNPN and CDR2 as SVGIG (reference sequence). The CDR3 reads CACKRLAGGKETQYF. CDR3 bases: TGTGCCTGCAAGAGACTAGCGGGAGGGAAAGAGACCCAGTACTTC.

The CDR3 coding sequence is TGCAGCGTGCTAGGGGGGGACTCCTATGGCTACACCTTC. It is translated as CSVLGGDSYGYTF. The chain uses TRBV29-1 and TRBJ1-2; D possibly corresponds to TRBD1 (6 bases). Trimming stripped 6 bases from V and 4 bases from J, with 15 bases between. The CDR3 covers 13 residues. Per the germline V gene, CDR1 is SQVTM and CDR2 is ANQGSEA.

As concerns this clone: The sample contains more than one DNA sequence encoding this CDR3. The gene calls are TRBV7-9 and TRBJ2-7; the D gene is possibly TRBD2 (6 bases). The germline CDR1 and CDR2 sequences are SEHNR and FQNEAQ (reference sequence). This CDR3 contains 11 residues. V was clipped by 5 bases and J by 7 bases, with 9 bases between them. CDR3 coding DNA: TGTGCCAGCAGCCCGGGGACTGAGCAGTACTTC. Translated, it gives CASSPGTEQYF.

V gene TRBV18 combines with J gene TRBJ1-2, with D tentatively TRBD1 (5 bases). The length of the CDR3 is 15 residues. The germline V and J ends were trimmed by 0 bases and 4 bases, with 12 bases remaining between them. Germline CDR1 reads KGHSH; CDR2 reads LQKENI. The CDR3 region has the DNA TGTGCCAGCTCACCACCCCAGGGCTGGAGCTATGGCTACACCTTC. Amino acids: CASSPPQGWSYGYTF.

The chain is built from TRBV29-1 and TRBJ2-5; no clear D. The CDR3 spans 13 residues. Germline loops: CDR1 SQVTM, CDR2 ANQGSEA. V was cut by 7 bases and J by 5 bases, with 17 bases left in between. The CDR3 loop is CSGQPSNRETQYF. CDR3 nucleotide sequence: TGCAGCGGGCAACCCTCGAATAGGGAGACCCAGTACTTC.

V is TRBV9 and J is TRBJ1-1; no clear D gene. Trimming left V 0 bases short and J 5 bases short, with 11 bases between. In germline, CDR1 is SGDLS, CDR2 YYNGEE. The CDR3 length is 14 residues. As DNA, the CDR3 is TGTGCCAGCAGCGTAGTTTCCGCGAGTACTGAAGCTTTCTTT. Protein product: CASSVVSASTEAFF.

This rearrangement joins TRBV5-5 to TRBJ2-3, with 9 bases lining up with TRBD2. J was trimmed by 6 bases and V by 4 bases; bases with no gene match: 9. Germline CDR1 SGHKS, CDR2 YYEKEE (reference sequence). The CDR3 is 15 amino acids. CDR3 region: CASSPGTSYSDTQYF. The CDR3 nucleotides are TGTGCCAGCAGCCCCGGGACTAGCTATTCCGATACGCAGTATTTT.

CDR3 sequence: CASSEPTGQLLYEQYF. CDR3 DNA sequence: TGTGCCAGCAGTGAACCGACGGGACAGCTGCTCTACGAGCAGTACTTC. The V and J genes are TRBV2 and TRBJ2-7; 7 bases align to TRBD1. Germline V gives CDR1 SNHLY, CDR2 FYNNEI. V was clipped by 2 bases and J by 3 bases; unmatched bases: 10. This CDR3 is 16 amino acids long.

The chain joins TRBV19 to TRBJ2-7; a possible D gene is TRBD1 (5 bases). Germline CDR1 is LNHDA and CDR2 is SQIVND (reference sequence). The germline V and J ends were trimmed by 5 bases and 7 bases, with 18 bases remaining between them. This CDR3 comprises 14 residues. CDR3 DNA sequence: TGTGCCAGTAGTCCAGGGAACCCCAAAACTGAGCAGTACTTC. Protein product: CASSPGNPKTEQYF.

J is TRBJ2-1 and V is TRBV19; D unresolved. With 1 base removed from V and 9 bases from J, the gap between germline ends came to 4 bases. This CDR3 region has 11 residues. The germline V gene encodes CDR1 LNHDA and CDR2 SQIVND (reference sequence). CDR3 DNA: TGTGCCAGTAGTATAGGGTTTGAGCAGTTCTTC. Translation gives CASSIGFEQFF.

This clone is a singleton in its sample. The J gene is TRBJ2-5, the V gene TRBV7-6, with D possibly TRBD2 on 5 matching bases. Germline V lookup: CDR1 SGHVS, CDR2 FNYEAQ. V lost 0 bases, J lost 1 base, and 9 bases lay in between. CDR3 size: 15 residues. The CDR3 loop reads CASSLARLAQETQYF. In DNA, the CDR3 is TGTGCCAGCAGCTTAGCACGGCTAGCCCAAGAGACCCAGTACTTC. The complete variable domain, with remaining parts taken from reference TRBV7-6 and TRBJ2-5, reads GAGVSQSPRYKVTKRGQDVALRCDPISGHVSLYWYRQALGQGPEFLTYFNYEAQQDKSGLPNDRFSAERPEGSISTLTIQRTEQRDSAMYRCASSLARLAQETQYFGPGTRLLVL.

The CDR3 region is CASSLAIDSNQPQHF. In DNA, the CDR3 is TGTGCCAGCAGCTTAGCGATCGATAGCAATCAGCCCCAGCATTTT. The genes are TRBV7-2 and TRBJ1-5; D remains ambiguous. CDR3 length equals 15 residues. V lost 0 bases and J lost 0, with 6 bases in between. Germline V gene sequence: CDR1 SGHTA, CDR2 FQGNSA.

This clone came up once. The chain combines TRBV10-2 with TRBJ2-1, with no clear D. V was clipped by 8 bases and J by 7 bases, with 18 bases between them. CDR3 length: 14 residues. CDR1 is WSHSY, CDR2 SAAADI, per germline. The CDR3 DNA follows: TGCGCCAGCCGAGACACTCCGCCGAGGAATGAGCAGTTCTTC. This gives the protein CASRDTPPRNEQFF.

In this sample, this clone turned up once. Other DNA sequences of this sample code for an identical CDR3. The chain couples TRBV28 to TRBJ2-1; TRBD2 matches at 9 bases. J lost 4 bases, V lost 3 bases, and 1 base had no gene match. The CDR3 is made up of 14 amino acids. The germline V gene has CDR1 MDHEN and CDR2 SYDVKM. The CDR3 spells CASSLLAGYNEQFF. CDR3 nucleotide sequence: TGTGCCAGCAGTTTGCTAGCGGGGTACAATGAGCAGTTCTTC.

V and J are TRBV6-5 and TRBJ2-1, with 8 bases fitting TRBD2. The CDR3 runs 15 residues. J lost 3 bases, V lost 2 bases, and 3 bases had no gene match. The germline CDR1 and CDR2 sequences are MNHEY and SVGAGI. The CDR3 region is CASSYRTSGYNEQFF. The CDR3 region has the DNA TGTGCCAGCAGTTACCGTACTAGCGGCTACAATGAGCAGTTCTTC.